The clone carrying this TCR beta chain was seen at least ten times. Its antigen is still unknown. This entry is derived from a study of T cells in Graves' hyperthyroidism and ophthalmopathy. TCR beta CDR3 regions were amplified from RNA. With the HTBI primer set, the TCR CDR3 went through a first round of RT-PCR. TCRdb recomputed calls from the multiplex PCR reads with MiXCR, one row per CDR3 protein. The sample has a few hundred thousand distinct CDR3 sequences; 22% are singletons. V shed 2 bases and J 2 bases; nucleotides not matched to a gene: 9. This CDR3 is 17 amino acids long. CDR1 is MNHEY and CDR2 is SVGAGI in the germline V gene. Points from the study as a whole: Most expanded thyroid clonotypes above 0.001 recurred in blood.

The chain links TRBV6-5 to TRBJ2-3, with 8 bases identical to TRBD1. This TCR was recovered from a woman aged 70-85 years with Graves' ophthalmopathy. Sequencing used blood. The CDR3 sequence is CASSYGQGAFVTDTQYF. For the CDR3, the DNA is TGTGCCAGCAGTTACGGGCAGGGGGCGTTTGTCACAGATACGCAGTATTTT.